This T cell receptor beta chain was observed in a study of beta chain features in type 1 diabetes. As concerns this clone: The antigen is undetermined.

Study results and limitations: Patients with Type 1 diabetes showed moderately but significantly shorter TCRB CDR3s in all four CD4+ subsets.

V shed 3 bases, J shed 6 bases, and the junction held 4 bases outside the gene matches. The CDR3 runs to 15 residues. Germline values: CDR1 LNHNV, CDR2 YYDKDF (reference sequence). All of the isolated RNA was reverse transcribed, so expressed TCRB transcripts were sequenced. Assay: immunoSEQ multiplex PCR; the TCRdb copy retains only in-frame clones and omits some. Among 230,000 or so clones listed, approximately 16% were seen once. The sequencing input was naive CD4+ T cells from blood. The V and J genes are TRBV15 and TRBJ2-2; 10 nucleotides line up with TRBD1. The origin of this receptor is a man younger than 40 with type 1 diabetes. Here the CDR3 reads CATSSGTGVPGELFF. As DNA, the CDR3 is TGTGCCACCAGCAGCGGGACAGGGGTACCCGGGGAGCTGTTTTTT.